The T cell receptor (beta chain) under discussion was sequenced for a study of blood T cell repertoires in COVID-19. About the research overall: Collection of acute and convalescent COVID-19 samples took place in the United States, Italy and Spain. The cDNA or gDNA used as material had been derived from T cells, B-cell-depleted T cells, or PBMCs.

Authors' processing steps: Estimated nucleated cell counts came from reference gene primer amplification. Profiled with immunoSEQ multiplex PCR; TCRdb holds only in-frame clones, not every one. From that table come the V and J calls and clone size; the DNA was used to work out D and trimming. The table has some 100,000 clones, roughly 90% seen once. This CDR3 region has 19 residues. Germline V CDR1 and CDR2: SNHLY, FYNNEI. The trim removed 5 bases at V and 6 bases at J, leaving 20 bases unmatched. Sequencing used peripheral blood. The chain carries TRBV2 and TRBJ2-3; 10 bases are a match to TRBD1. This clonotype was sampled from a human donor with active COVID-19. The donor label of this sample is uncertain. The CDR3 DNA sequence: TGTGCCAGCAGTAGGGGACAGGGGACGCCGGAGATGGCTAGGGATACGCAGTATTTT. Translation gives CASSRGQGTPEMARDTQYF.